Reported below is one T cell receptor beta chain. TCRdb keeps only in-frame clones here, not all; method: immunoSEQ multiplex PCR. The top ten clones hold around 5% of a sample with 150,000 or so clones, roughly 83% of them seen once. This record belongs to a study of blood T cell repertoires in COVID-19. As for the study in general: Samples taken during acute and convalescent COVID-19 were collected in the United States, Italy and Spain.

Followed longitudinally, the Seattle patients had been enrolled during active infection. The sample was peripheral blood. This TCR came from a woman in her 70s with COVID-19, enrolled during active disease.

The CDR3 region is CASSHGDSRPGTQYF. CDR3 DNA sequence: TGTGCCAGCAGCCACGGGGACAGTCGGCCGGGGACCCAGTACTTC. V is TRBV3-1 (or the pseudogene TRBV3-2) and J is TRBJ2-5, with 7 bases that match TRBD1. The CDR3 is 15 amino acids. The germline gives CDR1 LGHDT, CDR2 YNNKEL (reference sequence). V shed 3 bases, J shed 7 bases, and the junction held 11 bases outside the gene matches.